This is a list of T cell receptor beta chains from one sample in a study of cytomegalovirus exposure and HLA in healthy donors. Clones were read by immunoSEQ multiplex PCR, and TCRdb kept only the in-frame ones, dropping some. The sample shows roughly 100,000 clones, over 75% of them seen only once. The specimen was PBMCs. The receptors originated from a man between 25 and 39 years old in good health and CMV-seropositive. The CDR3 runs from the conserved cysteine through the conserved F or W. The D gene is left open where the match is weak. Rows give clone size only sometimes, using once, few, many, or a class for an expanded clone.

>NA|TRBD2|TRBV4-1|TRBJ2-3
CASSLQGVAGANTDTQYF
TGCGCCAGCAGTCTACAGGGTGTAGCGGGGGCGAACACAGATACGCAGTATTTT
>NA|TRBD1|TRBV5-1|TRBJ2-5
CASSPGTGGQETQYF
TGCGCCAGCAGCCCGGGGACAGGGGGGCAAGAGACCCAGTACTTC
>few|TRBD1|TRBV30|TRBJ1-5
CAWTRSGQLNQPQHF
TGTGCCTGGACCAGATCGGGACAGCTCAATCAGCCCCAGCATTTT
>few|NA|TRBV14|TRBJ1-6
CASSQGAGSYNSPLHF
TGTGCCAGCAGCCAAGGGGCGGGGTCCTATAATTCACCCCTCCACTTT
>few|TRBD1|TRBV2|TRBJ2-5
CASSDDREGETQYF
TGTGCCAGCAGTGACGACAGGGAAGGGGAGACCCAGTACTTC
>NA|TRBD1|TRBV7-8|TRBJ1-1
CASSPRQGGNTEAFF
TGTGCCAGCAGCCCCAGACAGGGGGGAAACACTGAAGCTTTCTTT
>NA|TRBD2|TRBV7-9|TRBJ2-7
CASSSIPSGDYEQYF
TGTGCCAGCAGCTCGATCCCTAGCGGGGACTACGAGCAGTACTTC
>NA|TRBD2|TRBV2|TRBJ2-1
CASSEVPAGAFKQRFF
TGTGCCAGCAGTGAGGTCCCAGCGGGGGCGTTCAAGCAGCGGTTCTTC
>NA|TRBD2|TRBV30|TRBJ2-7
CAWSSLAGGPDEQYF
TGTGCCTGGAGTTCGCTAGCGGGGGGGCCCGACGAGCAGTACTTC
>NA|TRBD2|TRBV9|TRBJ2-7
CASSVSSGAYEQYF
TGTGCCAGCAGCGTGTCTAGCGGGGCCTACGAGCAGTACTTC
>once|NA|TRBV2|TRBJ1-2
CASRGGAWDGYTF
TGTGCCAGCAGGGGGGGGGCATGGGATGGCTACACCTTC